Listed below are T cell receptor beta chains from one sample, sequenced in a study of long-term antiretroviral therapy in people with HIV. Method: immunoSEQ multiplex PCR; TCRdb's copy keeps in-frame clones and lacks some. The profile shows some 16,000 clones, roughly 95% of them singletons. Sequenced here: unsorted PBMCs, sampled roughly 10 years after starting antiretroviral therapy. The receptor source for this set is a man aged 30 to 45 with HIV. Each CDR3 is given with its conserved first and last residue. Fields, in order: D gene, V gene, clone size, J gene, CDR3 DNA, CDR3 protein. A D gene is named only where the DNA matches it firmly. Rows give clone size only sometimes, using once, few, many, or a class for an expanded clone.

>TRBD2|TRBV9|once|TRBJ2-1
TGTGCCAGCAGCGTACGGGCGGGGGGCACCTACAATGAGCAGTTCTTC
CASSVRAGGTYNEQFF
>TRBD1|TRBV11-2|NA|TRBJ2-4
TGTGCCAGCAGGGAAGGCCAAACAGGGGTAGCCAAAAACATTCAGTACTTC
CASREGQTGVAKNIQYF
>NA|TRBV13|NA|TRBJ2-1
TGTGCCAGCAGCATATACAATGAGCAGTTCTTC
CASSIYNEQFF
>TRBD1|TRBV5-4|NA|TRBJ1-3
TGTGCCAGCAGCTTGGACAGGGGAACTGGAAACACCATATATTTT
CASSLDRGTGNTIYF
>TRBD1|TRBV18|NA|TRBJ2-5
TGTGCCAGCTCACCGACCGGGACAGGGGGTGAAGAGACCCAGTACTTC
CASSPTGTGGEETQYF
>NA|TRBV5-8|NA|TRBJ2-5
TGTGCCAGCAGCTTGGGGGCAGCCCAAGAGACCCAGTACTTC
CASSLGAAQETQYF
>TRBD1|TRBV28|NA|TRBJ1-6
TGTGCCAGCAGTCCGGGACAGGAGAATTCACCCCTCCACTTT
CASSPGQENSPLHF
>NA|TRBV19|NA|TRBJ1-3
TGTGCCGGACCAATCAGAAACACCATATATTTT
CAGPIRNTIYF
>TRBD2|TRBV4-2|NA|TRBJ2-3
TGTGCCAGCAGCTTTGGCGCTAGCGGGGGGGCCGGGACAGATACGCAGTATTTT
CASSFGASGGAGTDTQYF
>NA|TRBV7-9|NA|TRBJ2-5
TGTGCCAGCAGCCCGGGACCGACTGAACAAGAGACCCAGTACTTC
CASSPGPTEQETQYF
>NA|TRBV6-5|NA|TRBJ2-7
TGTGCCAGCAGTTACACACAGGGAAAGGGCGAGCAGTACTTC
CASSYTQGKGEQYF
>NA|TRBV4-1|NA|TRBJ2-1
TGCGCCAGCAGCCAATCTCAGGGTTACAATGAGCAGTTCTTC
CASSQSQGYNEQFF